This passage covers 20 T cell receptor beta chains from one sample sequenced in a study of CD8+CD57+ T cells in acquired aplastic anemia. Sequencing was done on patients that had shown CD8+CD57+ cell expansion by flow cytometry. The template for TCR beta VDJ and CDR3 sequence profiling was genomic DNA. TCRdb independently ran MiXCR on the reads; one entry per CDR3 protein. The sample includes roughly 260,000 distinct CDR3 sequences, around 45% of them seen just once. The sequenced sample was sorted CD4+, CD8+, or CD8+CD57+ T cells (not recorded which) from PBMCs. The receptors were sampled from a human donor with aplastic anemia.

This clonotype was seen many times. The CDR3 region is CASSLQGLDTGELFF. The DNA for the CDR3 is TGTGCCAGTAGCCTTCAGGGTCTAGACACCGGGGAGCTGTTTTTT. The V gene is TRBV19, the J gene TRBJ2-2, with D maybe TRBD1 (5 bases). The length of the CDR3 is 15 residues. Germline assignment: CDR1 LNHDA and CDR2 SQIVND (reference sequence). Trimming left V 6 bases short and J 3 bases short, with 14 bases between.

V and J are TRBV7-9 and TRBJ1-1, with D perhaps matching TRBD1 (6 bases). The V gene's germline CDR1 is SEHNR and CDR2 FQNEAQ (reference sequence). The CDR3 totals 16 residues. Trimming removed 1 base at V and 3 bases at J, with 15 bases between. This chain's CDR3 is CASSLEWGRMDTEAFF. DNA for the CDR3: TGTGCCAGCAGCTTAGAGTGGGGGCGGATGGACACTGAAGCTTTCTTT.

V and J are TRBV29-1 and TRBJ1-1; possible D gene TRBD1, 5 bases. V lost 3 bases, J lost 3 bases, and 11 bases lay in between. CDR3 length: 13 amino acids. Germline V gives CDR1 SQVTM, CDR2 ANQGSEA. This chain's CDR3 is CSVDGGSHTEAFF. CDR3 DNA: TGCAGCGTTGACGGGGGATCTCACACTGAAGCTTTCTTT.

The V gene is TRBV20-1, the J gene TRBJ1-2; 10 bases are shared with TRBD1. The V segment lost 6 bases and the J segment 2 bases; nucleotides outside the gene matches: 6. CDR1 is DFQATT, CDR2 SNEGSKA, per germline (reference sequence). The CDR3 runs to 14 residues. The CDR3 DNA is TGCAGTGCCGTGACGGACAGGGGGAACTATGGCTACACCTTC. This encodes CSAVTDRGNYGYTF.

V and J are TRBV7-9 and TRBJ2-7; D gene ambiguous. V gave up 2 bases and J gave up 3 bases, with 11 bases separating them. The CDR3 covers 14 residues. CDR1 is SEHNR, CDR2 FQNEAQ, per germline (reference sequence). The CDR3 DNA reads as TGTGCCAGCAGCTTAAACCATCAATTCTACGAGCAGTACGTC. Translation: CASSLNHQFYEQYV.

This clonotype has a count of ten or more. The CDR3 DNA is TGCAGCGTTACCGGGACGGCGAATAGCTCCTACAATGAGCAGTTCTTC. Residues: CSVTGTANSSYNEQFF. The chain joins TRBV29-1 to TRBJ2-1; the D gene could be TRBD1 or TRBD2 (5 bases each). This CDR3 has 16 residues. V gave up 5 bases and J gave up 0 bases, with 17 bases separating them. Germline V CDR1 and CDR2: SQVTM, ANQGSEA.

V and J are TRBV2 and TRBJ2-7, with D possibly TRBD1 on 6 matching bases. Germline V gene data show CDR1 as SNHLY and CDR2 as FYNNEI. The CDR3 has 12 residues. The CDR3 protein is CARGGDNYEQYF. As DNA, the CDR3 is TGTGCTAGAGGTGGGGACAACTACGAGCAGTACTTC.

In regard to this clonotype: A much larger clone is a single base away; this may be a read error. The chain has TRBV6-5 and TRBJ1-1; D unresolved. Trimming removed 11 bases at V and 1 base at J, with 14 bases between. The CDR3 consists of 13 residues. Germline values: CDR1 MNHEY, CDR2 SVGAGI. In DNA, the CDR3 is TGTGCCGTCCAATCGGGCCCGAACACTGAAGCTTTCTTT. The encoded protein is CAVQSGPNTEAFF.

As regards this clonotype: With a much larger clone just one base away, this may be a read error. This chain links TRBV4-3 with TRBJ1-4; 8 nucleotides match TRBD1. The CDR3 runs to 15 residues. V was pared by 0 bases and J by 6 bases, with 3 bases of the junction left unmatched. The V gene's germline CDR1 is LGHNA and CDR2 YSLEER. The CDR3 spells CASSQDAGGDEKLFF. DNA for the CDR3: TGCGCCAGCAGCCAAGATGCAGGGGGCGATGAAAAACTGTTTTTT.

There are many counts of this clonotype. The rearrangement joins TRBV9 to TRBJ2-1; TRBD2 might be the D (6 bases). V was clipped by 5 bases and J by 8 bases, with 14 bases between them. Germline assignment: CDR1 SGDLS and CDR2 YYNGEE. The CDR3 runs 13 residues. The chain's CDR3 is CASRPGSSDEQFF. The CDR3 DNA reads TGTGCCAGCAGGCCGGGGTCTAGCGATGAGCAGTTCTTC.

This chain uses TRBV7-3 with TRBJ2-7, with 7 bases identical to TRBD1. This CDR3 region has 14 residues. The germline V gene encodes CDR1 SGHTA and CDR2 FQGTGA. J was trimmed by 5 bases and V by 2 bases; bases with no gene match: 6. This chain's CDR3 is CASSLAGTVHEQYF. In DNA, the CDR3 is TGTGCCAGCAGCTTAGCTGGGACAGTCCACGAGCAGTACTTC.

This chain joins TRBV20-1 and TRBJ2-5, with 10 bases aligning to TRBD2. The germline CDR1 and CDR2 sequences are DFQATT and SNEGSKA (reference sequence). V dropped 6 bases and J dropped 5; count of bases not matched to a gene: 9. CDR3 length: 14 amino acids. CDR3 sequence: CSANPGLAMETQYF. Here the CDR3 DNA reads TGCAGTGCCAACCCGGGACTAGCGATGGAGACCCAGTACTTC.

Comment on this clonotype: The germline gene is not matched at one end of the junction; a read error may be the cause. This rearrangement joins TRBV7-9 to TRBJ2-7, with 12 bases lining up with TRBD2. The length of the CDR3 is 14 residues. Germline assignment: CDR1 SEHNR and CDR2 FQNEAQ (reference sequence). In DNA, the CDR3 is TGTGCCAGCAGGACTAGCGGGGGAGGCTACGGGCAGTACTTC. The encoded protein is CASRTSGGGYGQYF.

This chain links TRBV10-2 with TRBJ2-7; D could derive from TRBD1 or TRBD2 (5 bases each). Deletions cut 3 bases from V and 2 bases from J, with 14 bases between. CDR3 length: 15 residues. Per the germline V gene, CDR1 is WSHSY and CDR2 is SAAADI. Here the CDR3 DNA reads TGCGCCAGCAGTGAAGCCGGGGCTGGAGCCTACGAGCAGTACTTC. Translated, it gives CASSEAGAGAYEQYF.

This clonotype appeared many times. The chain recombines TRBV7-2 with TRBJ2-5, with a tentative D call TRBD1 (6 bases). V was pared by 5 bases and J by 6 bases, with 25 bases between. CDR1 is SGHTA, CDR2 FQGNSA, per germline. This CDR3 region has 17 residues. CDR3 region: CASSPGTLHHEGKTQYF. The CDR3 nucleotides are TGTGCCAGCAGCCCCGGGACACTTCACCACGAGGGGAAGACCCAGTACTTC.

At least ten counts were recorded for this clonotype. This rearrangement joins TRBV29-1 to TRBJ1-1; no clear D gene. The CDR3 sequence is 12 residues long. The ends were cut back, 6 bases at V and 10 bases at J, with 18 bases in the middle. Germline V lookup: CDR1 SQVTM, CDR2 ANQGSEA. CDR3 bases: TGCAGCGTCCCGGGCACGGGAGGTCGAGCTTTCTTT. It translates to CSVPGTGGRAFF.

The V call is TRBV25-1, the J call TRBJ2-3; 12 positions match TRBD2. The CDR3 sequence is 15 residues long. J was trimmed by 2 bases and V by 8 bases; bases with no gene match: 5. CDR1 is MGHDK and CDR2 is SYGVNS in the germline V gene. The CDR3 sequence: CASGTSGGPTDTQYF. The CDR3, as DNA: TGTGCCAGCGGTACTAGCGGGGGGCCCACAGATACGCAGTATTTT.

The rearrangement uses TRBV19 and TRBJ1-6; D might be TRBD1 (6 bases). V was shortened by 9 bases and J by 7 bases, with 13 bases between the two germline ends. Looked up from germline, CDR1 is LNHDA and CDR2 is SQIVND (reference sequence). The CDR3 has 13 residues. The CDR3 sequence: CASNDRSNSPLHF. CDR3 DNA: TGTGCCAGCAATGACAGGTCGAATTCACCCCTCCACTTT.

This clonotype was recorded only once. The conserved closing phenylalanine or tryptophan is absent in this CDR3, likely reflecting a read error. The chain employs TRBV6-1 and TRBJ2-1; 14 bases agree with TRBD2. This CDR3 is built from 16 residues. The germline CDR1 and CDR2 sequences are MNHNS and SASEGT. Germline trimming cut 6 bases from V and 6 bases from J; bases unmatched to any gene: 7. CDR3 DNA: TGTGCCAGCAGATTAGGGACTAGCGGGAGTTTCAATGAGCAGTTCCTC. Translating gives CASRLGTSGSFNEQFL.

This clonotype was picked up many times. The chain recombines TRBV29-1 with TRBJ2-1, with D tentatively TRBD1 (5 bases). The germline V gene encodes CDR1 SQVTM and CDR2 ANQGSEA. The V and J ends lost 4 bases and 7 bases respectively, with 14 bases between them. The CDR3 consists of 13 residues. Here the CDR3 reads CSVVGRKENEQFF. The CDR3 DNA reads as TGCAGCGTTGTGGGGCGCAAGGAAAATGAGCAGTTCTTC.